The 24 T cell receptor beta chains below all came from one sample that was sequenced in a study of cytomegalovirus exposure and HLA in healthy donors. PCR employed 60 Vbeta and 13 Jbeta primers. Libraries were prepared by immunoSEQ multiplex PCR; TCRdb keeps only in-frame clonotypes and omits some of them. The sample is made up of 55,000 or so clones, and the top ten hold about 10% of it. Sequenced material: PBMCs. Every receptor here comes from a woman in her fifties or sixties in good health and CMV-seropositive.

Regarding this clone: One end of the junction does not line up with germline, which may come from a read error. The rearrangement uses TRBV30 and TRBJ1-5, with 7 bases that match TRBD1. CDR3 length: 15 residues. CDR1 is GTSNPN and CDR2 is SVGIG in the germline V gene (reference sequence). CDR3 bases: TGTGCCGGGAGTGAAGGACAGGTTGGCAATCAGCCCCAGCATTTT. Translating it yields CAGSEGQVGNQPQHF. The full variable domain, completed using reference TRBV30 and TRBJ1-5, is SQTIHQWPATLVQPVGSPLSLECTVEGTSNPNLYWYRQAAGRGLQLLFYSVGIGQISSEVPQNLSASRPQDRQFILSSKKLLLSDSGFYLCAGSEGQVGNQPQHFGDGTRLSIL.

V usage is TRBV7-9 and J usage is TRBJ1-1; D remains ambiguous. This CDR3 has 15 amino acids. Deletions cut 4 bases from V and 0 bases from J, with 12 bases between. Germline CDR1 is SEHNR and CDR2 is FQNEAQ (reference sequence). The CDR3 coding sequence is TGTGCCAGCAGCTCCGTCCGGGGTATGAACACTGAAGCTTTCTTT. Translated, it gives CASSSVRGMNTEAFF.

The V call is TRBV19, the J call TRBJ1-5; the D gene is possibly TRBD1 (6 bases). Trimming left V 4 bases short and J 5 bases short, with 18 bases between. Germline V gene lookup returns CDR1 LNHDA and CDR2 SQIVND (reference sequence). The CDR3 is made up of 16 amino acids. The DNA of the CDR3 is TGTGCCAGTAGTAGGAGTATCCGGGACATTTATCAGCCCCAGCATTTT. This encodes CASSRSIRDIYQPQHF.

Details on this clone: A junction end diverges from the germline sequence, so it may reflect a read error. The gene calls are TRBV7-8 and TRBJ2-1; a weak D match, TRBD1 (6 bases). Germline V gene data show CDR1 as SGHVS and CDR2 as FQNEAQ. The CDR3 contains 17 residues. Here the CDR3 DNA reads TGTGCCGGCAGCCGAGGGCACCAGGGGTTCTCCTACAATGAGCAGTTCTTC. Protein product: CAGSRGHQGFSYNEQFF.

The CDR3 loop reads CASSQDGTGVSEAFF. The CDR3 nucleotides are TGCGCCAGCAGCCAAGATGGAACAGGGGTCTCTGAAGCTTTCTTT. V usage is TRBV4-3 and J usage is TRBJ1-1; 7 bases agree with TRBD1. Losses at the gene ends were 0 bases for V and 6 bases for J; bases not matched to a gene: 7. Germline CDR1 LGHNA, CDR2 YSLEER. The CDR3 length is 15 residues.

The chain couples TRBV30 to TRBJ1-4; TRBD1 agrees at 7 bases. There are 15 residues in the CDR3. Germline CDR1 is GTSNPN and CDR2 is SVGIG (reference sequence). J gave up 0 bases and V 3 bases, and 4 bases lay outside the gene matches. Here the CDR3 DNA reads TGTGCCTGGAGCAGAGGGACAGCAACTAATGAAAAACTGTTTTTT. It is translated as CAWSRGTATNEKLFF.

The chain recombines TRBV5-4 with TRBJ2-7; 9 bases line up with TRBD1. CDR1 SGHNT and CDR2 YYREEE come from the germline V gene (reference sequence). Unmatched junction bases numbered 8, after V lost 4 bases and J lost 3 bases. The CDR3 loop spans 15 amino acids. CDR3 protein: CASSGGQGSVYEQYF. Written as DNA, the CDR3 is TGTGCCAGCAGCGGGGGACAGGGATCCGTCTACGAGCAGTACTTC.

The chain couples TRBV28 to TRBJ2-1; TRBD2 matches 7 bases. The CDR3 is made up of 15 amino acids. Trimming at V came to 7 bases and at J to 2 bases, leaving 8 bases not matched to a gene. Germline assignment: CDR1 MDHEN and CDR2 SYDVKM. The CDR3 coding sequence is TGTGCCAGCAAGGGAAGCGGGACTGCCTACAATGAGCAGTTCTTC. Its translation is CASKGSGTAYNEQFF.

The chain is built from TRBV18 and TRBJ1-4; D is uncertain. Trimming cost V 4 bases and J 2 bases, with 8 bases left between them. The CDR3 has 14 amino acids. Germline CDR1 and CDR2: KGHSH and LQKENI. CDR3 nucleotide sequence: TGTGCCAGCTCACAGGGAGTTACTAATGAAAAACTGTTTTTT. As protein: CASSQGVTNEKLFF.

The chain links TRBV6-1 to TRBJ1-1, with D hard to call. The CDR3 spans 12 residues. From germline, CDR1 is MNHNS and CDR2 SASEGT. V dropped 0 bases and J dropped 11 bases, with 10 bases sitting between them. Here the CDR3 DNA reads TGTGCCAGCAGTGAAGCCGTCGGGAAGGCTTTCTTT. It encodes CASSEAVGKAFF.

J is TRBJ2-7 and V is TRBV10-3, with 7 bases identical to TRBD2. The V gene's germline CDR1 is ENHRY and CDR2 SYGVKD. There are 15 residues in the CDR3. V was pared by 2 bases and J by 2 bases, with 6 bases of the junction left unmatched. The CDR3 is CAISEPAGATYEQYF. The CDR3 DNA reads as TGTGCCATCAGTGAGCCGGCGGGAGCGACCTACGAGCAGTACTTC.

V is TRBV15 and J is TRBJ2-7, with TRBD2 identical over 12 bases. Looked up from germline, CDR1 is LNHNV and CDR2 is YYDKDF (reference sequence). The CDR3 runs 19 residues. Trimming cost V 2 bases and J 4 bases; bases outside gene matches: 15. The CDR3, as DNA: TGTGCCACCAGCAGACCCAGGACTAGCGGGGCGCTGAGGCGTTACGAGCAGTACTTC. As protein: CATSRPRTSGALRRYEQYF.

The chain has TRBV18 and TRBJ1-4, with TRBD1 as a possible D gene (6 bases). The CDR3 runs 15 residues. CDR1 and CDR2 (germline): KGHSH, LQKENI. Deletions cut 2 bases from V and 5 bases from J, with 12 bases between. CDR3 in DNA: TGTGCCAGCTCACCAATGGGACAAGGAAATGAAAAACTGTTTTTT. Residues: CASSPMGQGNEKLFF. Together with reference TRBV18 and TRBJ1-4, the CDR3 gives the full variable domain: NAGVMQNPRHLVRRRGQEARLRCSPMKGHSHVYWYRQLPEEGLKFMVYLQKENIIDESGMPKERFSAEFPKEGPSILRIQQVVRGDSAAYFCASSPMGQGNEKLFFGSGTQLSVL.

The rearrangement joins TRBV28 to TRBJ1-2, with D tentatively TRBD1 (5 bases). Germline V gene data show CDR1 as MDHEN and CDR2 as SYDVKM. This CDR3 contains 13 residues. Trimming cost V 6 bases and J 4 bases, with 12 bases left between them. The CDR3 region is CASRKVDIYGYTF. The CDR3 bases are TGTGCCAGCAGGAAGGTGGACATCTATGGCTACACCTTC.

In DNA form, the CDR3 reads TGTGCCAGCAGCTTAGGAAGGGGCACGGACTATGGCTACACCTTC. This gives the protein CASSLGRGTDYGYTF. The chain employs TRBV13 and TRBJ1-2, with a possible D match to TRBD1 (5 bases). Germline V gene data show CDR1 as PRHDT and CDR2 as FYEKMQ (reference sequence). The germline V and J ends were trimmed by 0 bases and 3 bases, with 11 bases remaining between them. This CDR3 comprises 15 residues. Complete variable domain (other parts from reference TRBV13 and TRBJ1-2): AAGVIQSPRHLIKEKRETATLKCYPIPRHDTVYWYQQGPGQDPQFLISFYEKMQSDKGSIPDRFSAQQFSDYHSELNMSSLELGDSALYFCASSLGRGTDYGYTFGSGTRLTVV.

The chain couples TRBV6-5 to TRBJ2-5; D may be TRBD1 (6 bases). V was cut by 4 bases and J by 11 bases, with 14 bases left in between. CDR1 and CDR2 (germline): MNHEY, SVGAGI. The CDR3 totals 12 residues. The CDR3 here is CASSSRTEKQYF. As DNA, the CDR3 is TGTGCCAGCAGTTCCCGGACAGAAAAACAGTACTTC.

The CDR3 DNA reads as TGTGCCAGCAGTACCGACAGGGTGGGTTATGGCTACACCTTC. Translated, it gives CASSTDRVGYGYTF. This sequence joins TRBV2 and TRBJ1-2, with 7 bases aligning to TRBD1. J lost 5 bases, V lost 5 bases, and 8 bases had no gene match. CDR3 length: 14 amino acids. Germline values: CDR1 SNHLY, CDR2 FYNNEI.

The V call is TRBV30, the J call TRBJ1-1, with 9 bases lining up with TRBD1. CDR1 GTSNPN and CDR2 SVGIG come from the germline V gene (reference sequence). This CDR3 is built from 13 residues. J was trimmed by 3 bases and V by 6 bases; bases with no gene match: 5. The CDR3 coding sequence is TGTGCCTGCGTTAGACAGGGGGACACTGAAGCTTTCTTT. Its translation is CACVRQGDTEAFF.

This CDR3 reads CASSWDRGTNYGYTF. The CDR3 nucleotides are TGTGCCAGCAGCTGGGACAGGGGGACTAACTATGGCTACACCTTC. V is TRBV5-6 and J is TRBJ1-2, with TRBD1 matching 11 bases. J gave up 0 bases and V 3 bases, and 1 base lay outside the gene matches. Germline CDR1 reads SGHDT; CDR2 reads YYEEEE. This CDR3 is built from 15 residues.

The gene calls are TRBV25-1 and TRBJ1-2, with 11 bases matching TRBD1. Germline V CDR1 and CDR2: MGHDK, SYGVNS. The CDR3 runs to 15 residues. The V and J ends lost 3 bases and 6 bases, in that order; junction bases with no gene match: 6. CDR3 sequence: CASSDSGQGGDGYTF. In DNA, the CDR3 is TGTGCCAGCAGTGACTCGGGACAGGGGGGAGATGGCTACACCTTC.

The rearrangement uses TRBV28 and TRBJ2-7; 8 bases are a match to TRBD2. This CDR3 comprises 13 residues. Germline V gene data show CDR1 as MDHEN and CDR2 as SYDVKM. The V gene end was trimmed by 7 bases and the J gene end by 3 bases; junction bases not matched to a gene: 5. The CDR3 is CASMAGGIYEQYF. In DNA form, the CDR3 reads TGTGCCAGCATGGCGGGGGGTATCTACGAGCAGTACTTC. The whole variable domain, remainder taken from reference TRBV28 and TRBJ2-7, is DVKVTQSSRYLVKRTGEKVFLECVQDMDHENMFWYRQDPGLGLRLIYFSYDVKMKEKGDIPEGYSVSREKKERFSLILESASTNQTSMYLCASMAGGIYEQYFGPGTRLTVT.

The CDR3 protein is CTSSQDEENTEAFF. The DNA for the CDR3 is TGCACCAGCAGCCAAGATGAGGAGAACACTGAAGCTTTCTTT. The gene calls are TRBV1 and TRBJ1-1. TRBV1 counts as a pseudogene. The CDR3 length is 14 residues.

This chain connects TRBV6-6 to TRBJ2-2, with D possibly TRBD2 on 6 matching bases. Germline V gene sequence: CDR1 MNHNY, CDR2 SVGAGI (reference sequence). The CDR3 totals 16 residues. V was clipped by 10 bases and J by 6 bases, with 24 bases between them. CDR3 amino acids: CATSPATGGFAGELFF. In DNA form, the CDR3 reads TGTGCCACCTCACCGGCTACCGGGGGATTCGCCGGGGAGCTGTTTTTT.

The chain uses TRBV4-2 and TRBJ1-2; D not certain. CDR3 length equals 14 residues. V shed 2 bases and J shed 5 bases, with 12 bases lying between them. CDR1 and CDR2 from the germline V gene are LGHNA and YNFKEQ. CDR3 in amino acids: CASSQPLREYGYTF. The CDR3 DNA reads as TGTGCCAGCAGCCAACCTCTACGGGAGTATGGCTACACCTTC.